One and the same sample provided the 22 T cell receptor beta chains below, sequenced in a study of OX40 agonist ivuxolimab in advanced cancers. Produced via immunoSEQ multiplex PCR; TCRdb's table is partial and in-frame only. The profile shows fewer than 80,000 clones, nearly 90% of them singletons. This specimen consisted of CD4+ or CD8+ T cells sorted from blood, obtained in a trial of the OX40 agonist ivuxolimab. The receptor set was obtained from an adult with an advanced solid tumor such as melanoma, head and neck, liver or kidney cancer.

The V and J genes are TRBV27 and TRBJ1-1, with 7 bases that match TRBD1. V gave up 5 bases and J gave up 8 bases; unmatched junction bases: 8. Germline values: CDR1 MNHEY, CDR2 SMNVEV (reference sequence). This CDR3 is 13 amino acids long. The CDR3 region is CASSPGGEWEAFF. For the CDR3, the DNA is TGTGCCAGCAGTCCAGGGGGGGAGTGGGAAGCTTTCTTT.

This chain uses TRBV5-5 with TRBJ2-7, with 7 bases matching TRBD2. CDR3 length: 13 amino acids. Germline-derived CDR1 and CDR2 are SGHKS and YYEKEE (reference sequence). The J segment lost 3 bases and the V segment lost 4 bases, leaving 4 bases of the junction unmatched. The CDR3 sequence: CASSAGLNYEQYF. The CDR3 bases are TGTGCCAGCAGCGCGGGACTAAACTACGAGCAGTACTTC.

The V gene is TRBV5-4, the J gene TRBJ2-7, with TRBD1 matching over 9 bases. Germline V lookup: CDR1 SGHNT, CDR2 YYREEE (reference sequence). The CDR3 is made up of 14 amino acids. Germline trimming cut 4 bases from V and 4 bases from J; bases unmatched to any gene: 6. The CDR3 spells CASSTGTGIYEQYF. As DNA, the CDR3 is TGTGCCAGCAGCACCGGGACAGGGATTTACGAGCAGTACTTC. The full variable domain, with the rest looked up from reference TRBV5-4 and TRBJ2-7, is ETGVTQSPTHLIKTRGQQVTLRCSSQSGHNTVSWYQQALGQGPQFIFQYYREEENGRGNFPPRFSGLQFPNYSSELNVNALELDDSALYLCASSTGTGIYEQYFGPGTRLTVT.

In this sample, this clone turned up a few times. This rearrangement joins TRBV27 to TRBJ2-7; TRBD2 matches at 9 bases. Germline CDR1 and CDR2: MNHEY and SMNVEV (reference sequence). CDR3 length: 13 amino acids. The J segment lost 9 bases and the V segment lost 8 bases, leaving 11 bases of the junction unmatched. CDR3: CASSKVAGALQYF. The DNA for the CDR3 is TGTGCCAGCTCAAAGGTAGCGGGAGCGTTGCAGTACTTC.

The chain recombines TRBV30 with TRBJ2-7; TRBD1 aligns across 8 bases. CDR3 length: 15 residues. Unmatched junction bases numbered 9, after V lost 5 bases and J lost 0 bases. CDR1 and CDR2 from the germline V gene are GTSNPN and SVGIG (reference sequence). The CDR3 loop is CAWSFGTGSSYEQYF. The CDR3 DNA sequence: TGTGCCTGGTCGTTTGGGACAGGAAGCTCCTACGAGCAGTACTTC.

The chain carries TRBV5-1 and TRBJ2-7; 7 bases map to TRBD1. The CDR3 covers 12 residues. Germline trimming cut 4 bases from V and 7 bases from J; bases unmatched to any gene: 5. Germline loops: CDR1 SGHRS, CDR2 YFSETQ. CDR3 DNA: TGCGCCAGCAGCGGCGGACAGGTAGAGCAGTACTTC. Protein sequence: CASSGGQVEQYF.

This clone appeared once. The V and J genes are TRBV4-1 and TRBJ2-7; the D gene is possibly TRBD2 (6 bases). The CDR3 length is 13 residues. V lost 5 bases and J 3 bases, leaving 11 bases between the germline ends. Germline CDR1 reads MGHRA; CDR2 reads YSYEKL. The DNA of the CDR3 is TGCGCCAGCAGCTGGGAGGTTGACTACGAGCAGTACTTC. This sequence encodes CASSWEVDYEQYF.

The V gene is TRBV7-9, the J gene TRBJ2-1; D is possibly TRBD2 (5 bases). This CDR3 is 13 amino acids long. Germline CDR1 and CDR2: SEHNR and FQNEAQ (reference sequence). V was cut by 1 base and J by 12 bases, with 13 bases left in between. DNA of the CDR3: TGTGCCAGCAGCTTAGGGACTTTGCCAGCGCAGTTCTTC. Residues: CASSLGTLPAQFF. The variable domain in full, completed from reference TRBV7-9 and TRBJ2-1, reads DTGVSQNPRHKITKRGQNVTFRCDPISEHNRLYWYRQTLGQGPEFLTYFQNEAQLEKSRLLSDRFSAERPKGSFSTLEIQRTEQGDSAMYLCASSLGTLPAQFFGPGTRLTVL.

This chain joins TRBV7-2 and TRBJ2-1, with 11 bases matching TRBD2. Germline values: CDR1 SGHTA, CDR2 FQGNSA. V was clipped by 6 bases and J by 7 bases; unmatched bases: 8. The CDR3 contains 15 residues. The CDR3 DNA follows: TGTGCCAGCAGTTTACTAGCGGGAGCTTTTAATGAGCAGTTCTTC. Translation gives CASSLLAGAFNEQFF.

The chain recombines TRBV27 with TRBJ2-3; 10 nucleotides agree with TRBD2. CDR1 is MNHEY and CDR2 is SMNVEV in the germline V gene (reference sequence). This CDR3 contains 19 residues. Losses at the gene ends were 2 bases for V and 6 bases for J; bases not matched to a gene: 17. CDR3 sequence: CASSLGVASGSFLLDTQYF. The DNA for the CDR3 is TGTGCCAGCAGTTTAGGGGTAGCTAGCGGGAGTTTTTTATTGGATACGCAGTATTTT.

V usage is TRBV19 and J usage is TRBJ1-5, with D tentatively TRBD1 (5 bases). The germline V gene has CDR1 LNHDA and CDR2 SQIVND (reference sequence). The germline V and J ends were trimmed by 6 bases and 1 base, with 10 bases remaining between them. This CDR3 is 14 amino acids long. The CDR3, as DNA: TGTGCCAGTAGCTACAGGTCCAGCAATCAGCCCCAGCATTTT. Its translation is CASSYRSSNQPQHF. The complete variable domain, with remaining parts taken from reference TRBV19 and TRBJ1-5, reads DGGITQSPKYLFRKEGQNVTLSCEQNLNHDAMYWYRQDPGQGLRLIYYSQIVNDFQKGDIAEGYSVSREKKESFPLTVTSAQKNPTAFYLCASSYRSSNQPQHFGDGTRLSIL.

V and J are TRBV2 and TRBJ2-1, with D maybe TRBD1 (6 bases). The CDR3 totals 12 residues. Germline V gives CDR1 SNHLY, CDR2 FYNNEI. V lost 6 bases and J lost 3, with 6 bases in between. The CDR3 coding sequence is TGTGCCAGCAGAGGGGGCTACAATGAGCAGTTCTTC. Its protein is CASRGGYNEQFF.

This clone was recorded only once. V is TRBV5-1 and J is TRBJ2-3, with D unresolved. V dropped 4 bases and J dropped 2 bases, with 2 bases sitting between them. The CDR3 is 11 residues long. CDR1 SGHRS and CDR2 YFSETQ come from the germline V gene. CDR3 nucleotides: TGCGCCAGCAGCATCACAGATACGCAGTATTTT. Translation: CASSITDTQYF. The full variable domain, completed using reference TRBV5-1 and TRBJ2-3, is KAGVTQTPRYLIKTRGQQVTLSCSPISGHRSVSWYQQTPGQGLQFLFEYFSETQRNKGNFPGRFSGRQFSNSRSEMNVSTLELGDSALYLCASSITDTQYFGPGTRLTVL.

The chain has TRBV27 and TRBJ2-7; D call uncertain. The germline CDR1 and CDR2 sequences are MNHEY and SMNVEV (reference sequence). The CDR3 length is 13 residues. Trimming stripped 8 bases from V and 1 base from J, with 12 bases between. CDR3 coding DNA: TGTGCCAGCGGGTTGACAAAGTCCTACGAGCAGTACTTC. This codes for CASGLTKSYEQYF.

The chain joins TRBV9 to TRBJ1-1; TRBD1 agrees at 8 bases. The V and J ends lost 0 bases and 6 bases, in that order; junction bases with no gene match: 7. The germline CDR1 and CDR2 sequences are SGDLS and YYNGEE. The CDR3 has 15 amino acids. The CDR3 protein is CASSVASGGGAEAFF. The CDR3 DNA reads as TGTGCCAGCAGCGTAGCATCAGGGGGCGGGGCTGAAGCTTTCTTT.

The genes are TRBV6-1 and TRBJ2-5, with TRBD2 as a possible D gene (5 bases). V lost 2 bases, J lost 4 bases, and 11 bases lay in between. Germline V CDR1 and CDR2: MNHNS, SASEGT. CDR3 length: 14 amino acids. In nucleotides, the CDR3 is TGTGCCAGCAGTGAACGTCCGGGAAGAGAGACCCAGTACTTC. Amino acid sequence: CASSERPGRETQYF.

This chain joins TRBV27 and TRBJ2-3; 7 positions match TRBD1. CDR1 and CDR2 (germline): MNHEY, SMNVEV (reference sequence). The ends lost 7 bases at V and 5 bases at J; junction bases unmatched: 9. The CDR3 is 14 amino acids. For the CDR3, the DNA is TGTGCCAGCAAGGAAGGACAGGAAGGAGATACGCAGTATTTT. It codes for CASKEGQEGDTQYF.

This chain uses TRBV5-1 with TRBJ2-1, with D maybe TRBD1 (8 bases). The length of the CDR3 is 16 residues. From germline, CDR1 is SGHRS and CDR2 YFSETQ. Trimming removed 3 bases at V and 7 bases at J, with 20 bases between. In DNA, the CDR3 is TGCGCCAGCAGCTGGAGGGTTGGACAGGGAGGGAATGAGCAGTTCTTC. Translating it yields CASSWRVGQGGNEQFF.

This rearrangement joins TRBV2 to TRBJ1-3; D is uncertain. CDR3 length: 12 amino acids. Germline V gene data show CDR1 as SNHLY and CDR2 as FYNNEI. With 8 bases removed from V and 1 base from J, the gap between germline ends came to 6 bases. The CDR3 region is CASADSGNTIYF. The CDR3 bases are TGTGCCAGCGCCGATTCTGGAAACACCATATATTTT.

This chain uses TRBV10-1 with TRBJ1-4; no clear D. Germline loops: CDR1 WNHNN, CDR2 SYGVQD (reference sequence). Trimming shortened V by 4 bases and J by 8 bases, and 14 bases separated the two germline ends. There are 14 residues in the CDR3. CDR3 DNA sequence: TGCGCCAGCAGTGCGGGCCATGGTGGAGAAAAACTGTTTTTT. It encodes CASSAGHGGEKLFF.

This clone was counted a few times. The chain couples TRBV30 to TRBJ1-3, with a weak D call TRBD1 (5 bases). Per the germline V gene, CDR1 is GTSNPN and CDR2 is SVGIG (reference sequence). The CDR3 is made up of 13 amino acids. Trimming pared 4 bases from V and 10 bases from J, leaving 17 bases between. DNA of the CDR3: TGTGCCTGGACACAGGATACAAAACAGACCATATATTTT. Translation: CAWTQDTKQTIYF.

This clone has only one observation. The chain carries TRBV19 and TRBJ2-7; perhaps TRBD2 as D (5 bases). CDR1 and CDR2 from the germline V gene are LNHDA and SQIVND (reference sequence). Trimming took off 4 bases at V and 3 bases at J, with 16 bases between the two ends. There are 15 residues in the CDR3. CDR3 residues: CASSTTPGGLYEQYF. The CDR3 region has the DNA TGTGCCAGTAGTACAACTCCGGGCGGACTCTACGAGCAGTACTTC.